This T cell receptor (beta chain) derives from a study of T cell clones after liver transplantation. Study-level points and caveats: Low donor cell numbers restricted donor-reactive repertoire measurement in a couple of subjects. Post-transplant, graft-donor-reactive CD4 TCRbeta sequences in blood dropped significantly in most of the 8 subjects.

The CDR3 sequence is 15 residues long. CDR1 is MDHEN, CDR2 SYDVKM, per germline. V gave up 5 bases and J gave up 3 bases; unmatched junction bases: 8. TCRdb's copy holds only in-frame clones and misses some; the assay was immunoSEQ multiplex PCR. The sample has about 45,000 clones, about 82% seen once; the top ten hold around 2.5%. About this clone: Its antigen is currently unknown.

The chain combines TRBV28 with TRBJ2-7; 9 bases fit TRBD1. This receptor was identified in a human patient who received a liver transplant. Some T cells here may be from the graft donor. This sample comprised CD4+ T cells from blood, obtained 24 months after liver transplant. The CDR3 is CASSALQGAIYEQYF. Written as DNA, the CDR3 is TGTGCCAGCAGTGCACTACAGGGGGCGATCTACGAGCAGTACTTC.